This T cell receptor (beta chain) was identified in a study of cytomegalovirus exposure and HLA in healthy donors. Use of 60 Vbeta and 13 Jbeta primers characterized the PCR. Here immunoSEQ multiplex PCR was the method, and the copy in TCRdb shows in-frame clones only, minus some. Of about 200,000 clones detected, around 73% appear once; the ten largest clones hold approximately 3.9%. This clone was seen at least ten times. As yet, its antigen is unknown. This CDR3 region has 13 residues. Trimming cost V 7 bases and J 3 bases, with 11 bases left between them. Germline V lookup: CDR1 SGHRS, CDR2 YFSETQ. Unrecorded immune exposure was likely among donors, who were nominally healthy when sampled. Findings and limits, study-wide: It is likely that the observed cluster of highly shared sequence variants was a sequencing artifact.

This sequence joins TRBV5-1 and TRBJ2-1; D ambiguous. The clonotype comes from a male donor in good health and CMV-seronegative. Sequences were obtained from PBMCs. The CDR3 reads CASGPSGYNEQFF. In nucleotides, the CDR3 is TGCGCCAGCGGTCCTTCGGGCTACAATGAGCAGTTCTTC.